These 10 T cell receptor beta chains came from one sample sequenced in a study of T-cell reconstitution after alpha-beta-depleted transplantation in children. Using unique molecular identifiers, the investigators prepared the TCRbeta library. Using its own MiXCR run on the PCR reads, TCRdb lists one record per CDR3 protein. Altogether around 15,000 distinct CDR3 sequences are present, about 7.7% being singletons, with the ten largest covering less than 40%. This specimen consisted of PBMCs, mostly from graft donor cells, obtained 60 days after TCRalphabeta/CD19-depleted stem cell transplant. The receptors shown here come from a boy less than two years old who had a stem cell transplant for Wiskott-Aldrich syndrome, so the T cells may come from the graft donor.

There are a few counts of this clonotype. CDR3 region: CAISESCGCTNNEQFF. The CDR3 DNA follows: TGTGCCATCAGTGAGTCCTGCGGATGCACCAACAATGAGCAGTTCTTC. The chain couples TRBV10-3 to TRBJ2-1; D gene unclear. The CDR3 sequence is 16 residues long. Germline V gene data show CDR1 as ENHRY and CDR2 as SYGVKD. V was pared by 0 bases and J by 5 bases, with 14 bases between.

This chain uses TRBV15 with TRBJ1-2; D call uncertain. Germline CDR1 is LNHNV and CDR2 is YYDKDF (reference sequence). The CDR3 has 15 amino acids. The germline V and J ends were trimmed by 0 bases and 7 bases, with 15 bases remaining between them. The CDR3 here is CATSRDLLNSGGYTF. In DNA form, the CDR3 reads TGTGCCACCAGCAGAGATCTTTTGAATTCGGGTGGCTACACCTTC.

This clonotype occurred many times. The chain has TRBV28 and TRBJ2-3; no clear D. Germline V gives CDR1 MDHEN, CDR2 SYDVKM. V lost 7 bases, J lost 0 bases, and 8 bases lay in between. CDR3 length: 13 amino acids. DNA for the CDR3: TGTGCCAGCACCCCCATAAGCACAGATACGCAGTATTTT. It is translated as CASTPISTDTQYF.

This clonotype was seen a handful of times. The V gene is TRBV28, the J gene TRBJ1-5; D is uncertain. V lost 6 bases and J 5 bases, leaving 14 bases between the germline ends. Germline assignment: CDR1 MDHEN and CDR2 SYDVKM. CDR3 length: 14 residues. CDR3 sequence reads: CASRLAGLDQPQHF. CDR3 DNA sequence: TGTGCCAGCAGACTGGCAGGTTTGGATCAGCCCCAGCATTTT.

With regard to this clonotype: A much more abundant neighbour one base away suggests this may be a read error. The rearrangement uses TRBV5-6 and TRBJ2-7; TRBD1 agrees at 8 bases. Germline V CDR1 and CDR2: SGHDT, YYEEEE. The CDR3 has 14 amino acids. V lost 7 bases and J lost 1; bases outside the gene matches: 7. The CDR3 sequence is CASSRQGWSYEQYF. The CDR3 nucleotides are TGTGCCAGCTCTAGACAGGGGTGGTCCTACGAGCAGTACTTC.

Many counts were recorded for this clonotype. The CDR3 reads CASSLIAGANTGELFF. The CDR3 DNA sequence: TGCGCCAGCAGCTTGATCGCAGGGGCGAACACCGGGGAGCTGTTTTTT. The V gene is TRBV5-1, the J gene TRBJ2-2; possible D gene TRBD1, 6 bases. In germline, CDR1 is SGHRS, CDR2 YFSETQ. The CDR3 covers 16 residues. Trimming took 1 base from V and 0 from J, leaving 10 bases between them.

This clonotype was seen ten or more times. V is TRBV6-5 and J is TRBJ2-1, with unresolved D. The length of the CDR3 is 14 residues. The germline gives CDR1 MNHEY, CDR2 SVGAGI. Deletions cut 4 bases from V and 6 bases from J, with 13 bases between. The CDR3 nucleotides are TGTGCCAGCAGTTGGGGTCCTACGGGCAATGAGCAGTTCTTC. As protein: CASSWGPTGNEQFF.

This clonotype was found many times. This CDR3 is CATSRDPHGSSYNEQFF. DNA for the CDR3: TGTGCCACCAGCAGAGATCCGCACGGGAGCTCCTACAATGAGCAGTTCTTC. The chain recombines TRBV15 with TRBJ2-1; possible D gene TRBD2, 6 bases. Germline CDR1 is LNHNV and CDR2 is YYDKDF (reference sequence). The CDR3 has 17 amino acids. The germline V and J ends were trimmed by 0 bases and 0 bases, with 12 bases remaining between them.

At least ten counts were recorded for this clonotype. The chain couples TRBV5-5 to TRBJ2-7, with 10 nucleotides matching TRBD1. The CDR3 runs to 17 residues. V lost 5 bases to trimming and J lost 0 bases; unmatched junction nucleotides: 11. Germline V gene data show CDR1 as SGHKS and CDR2 as YYEKEE (reference sequence). The CDR3 nucleotides are TGTGCCAGCAGTCGTTCGACGGGGACAGGGGTCTCCTACGAGCAGTACTTC. Translation gives CASSRSTGTGVSYEQYF.

This clonotype has just a few counts. The gene calls are TRBV6-5 and TRBJ2-7; TRBD1 or TRBD2 may be the D gene (5 bases each). V was clipped by 8 bases and J by 1 base, with 12 bases between them. The CDR3 spans 13 residues. The germline V gene has CDR1 MNHEY and CDR2 SVGAGI. The CDR3 DNA is TGTGCCAGCGCCCGGGACCGATCCTACGAGCAGTACTTC. Amino acids: CASARDRSYEQYF.